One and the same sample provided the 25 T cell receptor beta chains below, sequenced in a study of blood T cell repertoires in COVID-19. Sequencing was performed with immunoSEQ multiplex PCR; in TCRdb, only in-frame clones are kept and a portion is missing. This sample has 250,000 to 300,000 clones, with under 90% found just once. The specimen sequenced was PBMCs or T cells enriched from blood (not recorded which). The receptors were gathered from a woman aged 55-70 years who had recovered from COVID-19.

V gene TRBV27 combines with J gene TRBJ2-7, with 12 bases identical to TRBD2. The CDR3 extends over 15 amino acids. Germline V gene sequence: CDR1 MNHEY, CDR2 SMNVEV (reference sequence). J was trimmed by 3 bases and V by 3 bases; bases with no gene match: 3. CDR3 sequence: CASSFGLAGSYEQYF. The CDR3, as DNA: TGTGCCAGCAGTTTTGGACTAGCGGGAAGCTACGAGCAGTACTTC.

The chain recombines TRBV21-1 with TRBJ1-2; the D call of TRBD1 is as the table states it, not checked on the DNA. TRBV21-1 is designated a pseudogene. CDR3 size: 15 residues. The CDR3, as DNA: TGTGCCAGCAGCATTCCGGGACAGGTTAACTATGGCTACACCTTC. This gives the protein CASSIPGQVNYGYTF.

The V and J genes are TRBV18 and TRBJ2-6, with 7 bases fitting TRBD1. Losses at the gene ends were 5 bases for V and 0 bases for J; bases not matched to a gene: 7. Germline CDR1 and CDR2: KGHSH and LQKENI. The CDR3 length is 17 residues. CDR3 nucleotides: TGTGCCAGCTCAGGACAGGACATCGTCTCTGGGGCCAACGTCCTGACTTTC. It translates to CASSGQDIVSGANVLTF.

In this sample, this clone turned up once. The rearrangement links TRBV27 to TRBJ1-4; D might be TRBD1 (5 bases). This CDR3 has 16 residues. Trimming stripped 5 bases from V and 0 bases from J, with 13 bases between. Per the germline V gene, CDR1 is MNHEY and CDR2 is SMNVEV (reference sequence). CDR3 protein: CASSQGTPATNEKLFF. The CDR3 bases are TGTGCCAGCAGTCAGGGCACCCCTGCAACTAATGAAAAACTGTTTTTT.

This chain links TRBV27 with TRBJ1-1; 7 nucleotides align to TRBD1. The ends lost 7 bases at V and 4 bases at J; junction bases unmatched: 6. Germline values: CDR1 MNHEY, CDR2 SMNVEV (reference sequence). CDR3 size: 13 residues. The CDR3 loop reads CASKATGVTEAFF. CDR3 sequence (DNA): TGTGCCAGCAAAGCTACAGGGGTCACTGAAGCTTTCTTT.

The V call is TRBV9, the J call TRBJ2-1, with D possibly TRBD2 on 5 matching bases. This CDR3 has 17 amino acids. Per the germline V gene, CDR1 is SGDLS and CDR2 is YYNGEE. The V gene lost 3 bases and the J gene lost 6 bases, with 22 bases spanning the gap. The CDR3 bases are TGTGCCAGCAGCGGGAATCCCCAACAACTAGACGCCAATGAGCAGTTCTTC. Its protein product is CASSGNPQQLDANEQFF.

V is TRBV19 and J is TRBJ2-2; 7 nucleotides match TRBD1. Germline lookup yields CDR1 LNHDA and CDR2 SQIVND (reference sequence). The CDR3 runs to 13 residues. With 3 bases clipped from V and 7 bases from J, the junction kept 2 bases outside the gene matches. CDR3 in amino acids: CASSMGTVGELFF. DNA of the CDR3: TGTGCCAGTAGTATGGGGACAGTCGGGGAGCTGTTTTTT.

CDR3 DNA: TGTGCCAGCAGTCCTCTAGCGGATTCCACCGGGGAGCTGTTTTTT. Amino acid sequence: CASSPLADSTGELFF. The V call is TRBV27, the J call TRBJ2-2; 7 positions match TRBD2. After removal of 5 bases from V and 4 bases from J, the junction contained 7 bases not matched to a gene. CDR3 size: 15 residues. CDR1 and CDR2 (germline): MNHEY, SMNVEV (reference sequence).

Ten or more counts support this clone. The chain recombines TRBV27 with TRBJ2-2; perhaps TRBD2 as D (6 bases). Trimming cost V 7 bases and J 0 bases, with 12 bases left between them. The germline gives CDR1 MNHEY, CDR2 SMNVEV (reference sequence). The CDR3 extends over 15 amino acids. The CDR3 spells CASISGGANTGELFF. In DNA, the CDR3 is TGTGCCAGCATTTCGGGCGGGGCGAACACCGGGGAGCTGTTTTTT.

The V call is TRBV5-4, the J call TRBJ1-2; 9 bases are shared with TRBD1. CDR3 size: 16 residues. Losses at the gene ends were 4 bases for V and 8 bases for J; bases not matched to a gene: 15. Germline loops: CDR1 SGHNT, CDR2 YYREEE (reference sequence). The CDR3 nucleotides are TGTGCCAGCAGCCCAACGACAGGGGGTAGCTGGCAGGGCTACACCTTC. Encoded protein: CASSPTTGGSWQGYTF.

The CDR3 loop reads CASSQTGSVRWEQYF. As DNA, the CDR3 is TGTGCCAGCAGCCAAACAGGGTCGGTGCGCTGGGAGCAGTACTTC. The chain recombines TRBV7-9 with TRBJ2-7; perhaps TRBD1 as D (6 bases). Trimming took off 5 bases at V and 7 bases at J, with 21 bases between the two ends. Germline-derived CDR1 and CDR2 are SEHNR and FQNEAQ (reference sequence). This CDR3 is built from 15 residues.

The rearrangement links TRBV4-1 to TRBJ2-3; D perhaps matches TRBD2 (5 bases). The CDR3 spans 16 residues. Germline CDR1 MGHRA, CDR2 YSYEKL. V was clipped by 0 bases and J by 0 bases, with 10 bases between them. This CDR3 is CASSQDRRTSTDTQYF. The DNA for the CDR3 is TGCGCCAGCAGCCAAGATAGAAGGACTAGCACAGATACGCAGTATTTT.

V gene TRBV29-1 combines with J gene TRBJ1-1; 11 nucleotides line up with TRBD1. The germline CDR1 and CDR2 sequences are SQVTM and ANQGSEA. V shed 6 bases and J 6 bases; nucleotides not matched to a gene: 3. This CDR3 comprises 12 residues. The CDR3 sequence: CSVGQGAAEAFF. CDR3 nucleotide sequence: TGCAGCGTCGGACAGGGGGCCGCTGAAGCTTTCTTT.

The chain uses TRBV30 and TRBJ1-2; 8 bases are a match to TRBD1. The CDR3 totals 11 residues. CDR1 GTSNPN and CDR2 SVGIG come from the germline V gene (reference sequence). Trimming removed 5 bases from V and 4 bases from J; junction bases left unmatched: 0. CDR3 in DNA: TGTGCCTGGGACAGGGGCTATGGCTACACCTTC. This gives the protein CAWDRGYGYTF.

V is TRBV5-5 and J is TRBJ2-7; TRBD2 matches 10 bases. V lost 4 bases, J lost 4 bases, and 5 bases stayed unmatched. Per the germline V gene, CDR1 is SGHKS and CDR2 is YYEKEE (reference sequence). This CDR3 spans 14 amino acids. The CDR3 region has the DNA TGTGCCAGCAGCATTGCTAGCGGGGGTTACGAGCAGTACTTC. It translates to CASSIASGGYEQYF.

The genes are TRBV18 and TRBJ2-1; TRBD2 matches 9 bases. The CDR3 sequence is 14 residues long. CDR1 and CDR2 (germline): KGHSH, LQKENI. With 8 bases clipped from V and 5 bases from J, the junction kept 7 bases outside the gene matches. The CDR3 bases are TGTGCCAGCACCCGACTAGCGGAGGACAATGAGCAGTTCTTC. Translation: CASTRLAEDNEQFF.

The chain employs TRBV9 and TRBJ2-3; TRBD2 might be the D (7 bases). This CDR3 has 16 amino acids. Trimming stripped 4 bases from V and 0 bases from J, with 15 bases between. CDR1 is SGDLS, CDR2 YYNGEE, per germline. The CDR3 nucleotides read TGTGCCAGCAGCCCCAGGGGAGGGACTAGCACAGATACGCAGTATTTT. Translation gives CASSPRGGTSTDTQYF.

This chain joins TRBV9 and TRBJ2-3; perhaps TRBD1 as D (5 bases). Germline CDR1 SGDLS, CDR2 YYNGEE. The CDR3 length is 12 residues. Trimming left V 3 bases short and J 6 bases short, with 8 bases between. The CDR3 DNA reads TGTGCCAGCAGCGCGACAGTGGATACGCAGTATTTT. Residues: CASSATVDTQYF.

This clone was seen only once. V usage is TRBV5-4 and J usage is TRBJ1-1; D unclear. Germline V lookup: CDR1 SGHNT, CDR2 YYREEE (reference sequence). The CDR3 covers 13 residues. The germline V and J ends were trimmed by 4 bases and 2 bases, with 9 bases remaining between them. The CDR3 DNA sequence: TGTGCCAGCAGCCTAATGAACAACACTGAAGCTTTCTTT. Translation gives CASSLMNNTEAFF.

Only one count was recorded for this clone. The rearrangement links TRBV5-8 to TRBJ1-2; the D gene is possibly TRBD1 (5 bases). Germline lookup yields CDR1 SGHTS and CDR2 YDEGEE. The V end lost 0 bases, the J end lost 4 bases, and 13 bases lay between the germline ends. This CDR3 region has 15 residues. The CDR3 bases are TGTGCCAGCAGCTTGGCCTCGGGGGGATTCTATGGCTACACCTTC. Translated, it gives CASSLASGGFYGYTF.

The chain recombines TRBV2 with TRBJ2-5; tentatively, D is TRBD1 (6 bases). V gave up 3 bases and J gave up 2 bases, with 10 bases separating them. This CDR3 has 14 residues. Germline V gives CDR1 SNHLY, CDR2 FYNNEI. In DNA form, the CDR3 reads TGTGCCAGCAGTGATAGGACAGCGCAAGAGACCCAGTACTTC. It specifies CASSDRTAQETQYF.

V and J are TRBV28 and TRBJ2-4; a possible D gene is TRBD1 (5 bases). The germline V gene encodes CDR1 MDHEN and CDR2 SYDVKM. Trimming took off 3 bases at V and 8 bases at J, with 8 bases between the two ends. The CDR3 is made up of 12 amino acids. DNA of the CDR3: TGTGCCAGCAGTTTGCAGGGCCACATTCAGTACTTC. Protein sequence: CASSLQGHIQYF.

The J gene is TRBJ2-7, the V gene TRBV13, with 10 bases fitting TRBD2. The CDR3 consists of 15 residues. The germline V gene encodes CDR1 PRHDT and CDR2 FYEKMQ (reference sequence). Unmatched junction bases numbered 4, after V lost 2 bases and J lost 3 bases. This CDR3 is CASSLYPSGSYEQYF. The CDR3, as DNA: TGTGCCAGCAGCTTATACCCTAGCGGGAGCTACGAGCAGTACTTC. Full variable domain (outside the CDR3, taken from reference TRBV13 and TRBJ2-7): AAGVIQSPRHLIKEKRETATLKCYPIPRHDTVYWYQQGPGQDPQFLISFYEKMQSDKGSIPDRFSAQQFSDYHSELNMSSLELGDSALYFCASSLYPSGSYEQYFGPGTRLTVT.

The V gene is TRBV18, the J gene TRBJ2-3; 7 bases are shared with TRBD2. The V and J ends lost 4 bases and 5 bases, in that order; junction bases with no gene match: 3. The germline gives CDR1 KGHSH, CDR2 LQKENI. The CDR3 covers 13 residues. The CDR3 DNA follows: TGTGCCAGCTCACTCAAGCGGGAAGATACGCAGTATTTT. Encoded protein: CASSLKREDTQYF.

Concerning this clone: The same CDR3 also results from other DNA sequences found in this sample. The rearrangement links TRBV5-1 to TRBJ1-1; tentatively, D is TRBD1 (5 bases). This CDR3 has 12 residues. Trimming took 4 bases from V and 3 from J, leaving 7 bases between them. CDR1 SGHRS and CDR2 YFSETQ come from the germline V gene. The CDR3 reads CASSLTDTEAFF. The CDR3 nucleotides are TGCGCCAGCAGCCTGACAGACACTGAAGCTTTCTTT.